This TCR beta chain was documented in a study of shared T cell receptors in the human thymus. This CDR3 spans 18 amino acids. The germline V and J ends were trimmed by 5 bases and 3 bases, with 27 bases remaining between them. Germline CDR1 SGHNT, CDR2 YYREEE (reference sequence). Profiled with immunoSEQ multiplex PCR; TCRdb holds only in-frame clones, not every one. The data hold around 730,000 clones, with over 75% observed a single time. This sample also belongs to another study, concerning human thymus T cells. That work contributes: The donor group consisted of healthy Finnish infants who were having corrective surgery for congenital heart defects. Thymus pieces cut out during corrective heart surgery were the tissue that was used. Thymic and blood repertoires appeared to display a bias in their usage of V and J genes. Overlap was high between thymic repertoires from unrelated individuals, as reported in related research.

Sequences were obtained from thymocytes. This receptor was taken from a girl under three years old with a congenital heart defect. The chain couples TRBV5-4 to TRBJ2-7; the D gene is possibly TRBD2 (7 bases). The CDR3 reads CASSYGPPGGPILYEQYF. CDR3 bases: TGTGCCAGCAGTTATGGTCCCCCCGGGGGGCCTATCCTCTACGAGCAGTACTTC.